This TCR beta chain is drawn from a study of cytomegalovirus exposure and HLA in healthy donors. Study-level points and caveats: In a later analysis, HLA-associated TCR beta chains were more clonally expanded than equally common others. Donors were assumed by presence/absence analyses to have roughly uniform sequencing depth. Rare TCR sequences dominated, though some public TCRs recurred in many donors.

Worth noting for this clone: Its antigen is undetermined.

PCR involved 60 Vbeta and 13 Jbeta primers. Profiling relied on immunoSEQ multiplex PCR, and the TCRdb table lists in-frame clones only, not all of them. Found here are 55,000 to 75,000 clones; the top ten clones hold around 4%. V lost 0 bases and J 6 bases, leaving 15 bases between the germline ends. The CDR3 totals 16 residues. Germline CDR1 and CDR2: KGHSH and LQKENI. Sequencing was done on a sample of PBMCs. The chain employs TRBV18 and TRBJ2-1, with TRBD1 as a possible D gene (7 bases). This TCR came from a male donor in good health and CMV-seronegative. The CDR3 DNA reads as TGTGCCAGCTCACCACCCAGGGGGGTTGAGGTCAATGAGCAGTTCTTC. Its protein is CASSPPRGVEVNEQFF. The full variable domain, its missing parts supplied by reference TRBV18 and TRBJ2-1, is NAGVMQNPRHLVRRRGQEARLRCSPMKGHSHVYWYRQLPEEGLKFMVYLQKENIIDESGMPKERFSAEFPKEGPSILRIQQVVRGDSAAYFCASSPPRGVEVNEQFFGPGTRLTVL.